This is a list of T cell receptor beta chains from one sample in a study of cytomegalovirus exposure and HLA in healthy donors. This table comes from immunoSEQ multiplex PCR, and its TCRdb copy is limited to in-frame clones, with some not included. The data show about 180,000 clones, with about 72% seen just once and under 2.5% held by the top ten. The source material was PBMCs. These receptors all come from a human donor in good health. The CDR3 runs from the conserved cysteine through the conserved F or W. A D gene is named only where the DNA matches it firmly. Rows may omit the clone size; those that give it use once, few, many or a size class.

v_gene	len	d_gene	j_gene	abundance	CDR3aa	CDR3nt
TRBV29-1	12	TRBD1	TRBJ2-7	NA	CSVARQGGEQYF	TGCAGCGTAGCACGACAGGGCGGGGAGCAGTACTTC
TRBV7-8	14	NA	TRBJ1-3	NA	CASSPTVSGNTIYF	TGTGCCAGCAGCCCCACGGTCTCTGGAAACACCATATATTTT
TRBV7-2	14	NA	TRBJ1-2	NA	CASSWRGENYGYTF	TGTGCCAGCAGCTGGCGGGGCGAAAACTATGGCTACACCTTC
TRBV19	14	TRBD1	TRBJ2-7	NA	CASSMTGLPYEQYF	TGTGCCAGTAGTATGACAGGGCTCCCCTACGAGCAGTACTTC
TRBV7-9	15	TRBD1	TRBJ1-1	NA	CASSPSGQINTEAFF	TGTGCCAGCAGCCCCTCGGGACAGATAAACACTGAAGCTTTCTTT
TRBV7-3	13	NA	TRBJ2-7	NA	CASRNQGSYEQYF	TGTGCCAGCAGAAATCAGGGTTCCTACGAGCAGTACTTC
TRBV9	17	TRBD2	TRBJ2-1	NA	CASSPREAGGRYNEQFF	TGTGCCAGCAGCCCCCGTGAAGCGGGGGGTCGTTACAATGAGCAGTTCTTC
TRBV7-6	15	TRBD1	TRBJ1-2	medium-sized	CASSPRPGQGEGYTF	TGTGCCAGCAGCCCAAGGCCGGGACAGGGAGAAGGCTACACCTTC
TRBV6-5	15	TRBD2	TRBJ2-7	NA	CASSSLWRGAYEQYF	TGTGCCAGCAGTTCCCTTTGGCGGGGGGCCTACGAGCAGTACTTC
TRBV5-1	17	TRBD1	TRBJ1-1	NA	CASSEGQGAQELAEAFF	TGCGCCAGCAGCGAGGGACAGGGGGCGCAGGAGTTGGCTGAAGCTTTCTTT
TRBV9	18	TRBD1	TRBJ1-1	NA	CASSVGQGASSMNTEAFF	TGTGCCAGCAGCGTAGGGCAGGGGGCCTCCTCCATGAACACTGAAGCTTTCTTT
TRBV7-2	15	NA	TRBJ1-6	NA	CASSIRQAYNSPLHF	TGTGCCAGCAGCATAAGACAGGCTTATAATTCACCCCTCCACTTT
TRBV29-1	13	NA	TRBJ1-5	NA	CSVESGPNQPQHF	TGCAGCGTTGAAAGTGGGCCTAATCAGCCCCAGCATTTT
TRBV21-1	14	NA	TRBJ1-1	NA	CASSVRDRAGEAFF	TGTGCCAGCAGCGTCCGGGACAGGGCAGGTGAAGCTTTCTTT
TRBV7-7	14	TRBD1	TRBJ2-7	NA	CASSPRQGSYEQYF	TGTGCTAGCAGCCCTCGACAGGGTAGCTACGAGCAGTACTTC
TRBV7-9	15	NA	TRBJ2-7	NA	CASSLVGRSSYEQYF	TGTGCCAGCAGCTTAGTGGGCCGCTCCTCCTACGAGCAGTACTTC
TRBV2	16	NA	TRBJ1-6	NA	CAIIGDNYFDNSPLHF	TGTGCCATCATTGGGGACAACTATTTCGATAATTCACCCCTCCACTTT
TRBV5-8	14	NA	TRBJ2-5	NA	CASSVGGGQETQYF	TGTGCCAGCAGCGTCGGGGGTGGCCAAGAGACCCAGTACTTC
TRBV6-5	15	NA	TRBJ1-2	NA	CASRVGDGSNYGYTF	TGTGCCAGCAGGGTCGGGGATGGGAGCAACTATGGCTACACCTTC
TRBV6-4	13	TRBD1	TRBJ1-1	NA	CASSVRQGTEAFF	TGTGCCAGCAGTGTTAGACAGGGCACCGAAGCTTTCTTT
TRBV9	16	TRBD2	TRBJ2-1	once	CASSLRLAGAGNEQFF	TGTGCCAGCAGCCTAAGACTAGCGGGGGCTGGCAATGAGCAGTTCTTC
TRBV7-2	14	TRBD2	TRBJ2-5	few	CASSPQRGSETQYF	TGTGCCAGCAGCCCCCAGCGGGGGAGTGAGACCCAGTACTTC
TRBV27	14	NA	TRBJ2-7	NA	CASSLSGRFYEQYF	TGTGCCAGCAGTTTATCGGGCAGGTTCTACGAGCAGTACTTC
TRBV25-1	15	NA	TRBJ1-2	NA	CASSEFRRDNYGYTF	TGTGCCAGCAGTGAATTCCGACGGGATAACTATGGCTACACCTTC
TRBV10-3	15	NA	TRBJ1-2	few	CAISVYGGPNYGYTF	TGTGCCATCAGTGTGTACGGGGGGCCTAACTATGGCTACACCTTC
TRBV29-1	10	NA	TRBJ2-7	few	CSVVFNEQYF	TGCAGCGTTGTCTTTAACGAGCAGTACTTC
TRBV14	15	NA	TRBJ1-6	once	CASSQLWGGGSPLHF	TGTGCCAGCAGCCAACTGTGGGGAGGAGGGTCACCCCTCCACTTT
TRBV6-5	16	TRBD1	TRBJ2-3	NA	CASSFGTGGTTDTQYF	TGTGCCAGCAGTTTCGGGACAGGGGGCACCACAGATACGCAGTATTTT
TRBV19	14	NA	TRBJ2-7	NA	CASSSGTASYEQYF	TGTGCCAGTAGTAGCGGGACAGCCTCCTACGAGCAGTACTTC
TRBV4-1	15	TRBD1	TRBJ2-7	NA	CASSHRQGSNYEQYF	TGCGCCAGCAGCCACCGACAGGGCTCAAACTACGAGCAGTACTTC
TRBV4-1	17	TRBD1	TRBJ1-1	NA	CASSQRLGQGINTEAFF	TGCGCCAGCAGCCAAAGGCTCGGACAGGGGATAAACACTGAAGCTTTCTTT
TRBV5-1	14	TRBD1	TRBJ1-2	NA	CASGSGQGLYGYTF	TGCGCCAGCGGGTCAGGACAGGGCCTCTATGGCTACACCTTC
TRBV6-1	14	TRBD1	TRBJ1-4	NA	CASRTGTVLFELFF	TGTGCCAGCAGGACCGGGACAGTCCTTTTCGAACTGTTTTTT
TRBV19	17	TRBD1	TRBJ1-1	NA	CASTANRDRESSTEAFF	TGTGCCAGTACCGCCAACCGGGACAGGGAATCGAGCACTGAAGCTTTCTTT
TRBV7-9	13	NA	TRBJ1-1	few	CASSFGANTEAFF	TGTGCCAGCAGCTTTGGGGCGAACACTGAAGCTTTCTTT
TRBV5-8	17	NA	TRBJ2-1	few	CASSPGQGGVTYDEQFF	TGTGCCAGCAGCCCCGGACAGGGAGGGGTTACGTATGATGAGCAGTTCTTC
TRBV6-6	14	NA	TRBJ2-7	few	CASSPLVSSYEQYF	TGTGCCAGCAGTCCCCTTGTTAGCTCCTACGAGCAGTACTTC
TRBV2	15	NA	TRBJ1-1	once	CASSEGGGGITEAFF	TGTGCCAGCAGTGAAGGTGGGGGGGGGATCACTGAAGCTTTCTTT
TRBV5-4	17	TRBD1	TRBJ2-5	NA	CASSLKLAGGYSETQYF	TGTGCCAGCAGCTTGAAGTTGGCAGGGGGATATTCAGAGACCCAGTACTTC
TRBV6-5	15	NA	TRBJ2-2	NA	CASFRGSSHTGELFF	TGTGCCAGTTTCCGAGGGTCCTCGCACACCGGGGAGCTGTTTTTT
TRBV7-9	13	NA	TRBJ1-2	NA	CASSLVPGDGYTF	TGTGCCAGCAGCTTAGTCCCAGGGGATGGCTACACCTTC
TRBV18	12	NA	TRBJ1-1	few	CASSPGQTEAFF	TGTGCCAGCTCACCAGGACAGACTGAAGCTTTCTTT
TRBV18	17	NA	TRBJ2-3	NA	CASSPAGRAGRADTQYF	TGTGCCAGCTCACCAGCGGGACGGGCCGGCCGGGCAGATACGCAGTATTTT
TRBV15	17	NA	TRBJ1-1	NA	CATSRDHRRGDDTEAFF	TGTGCCACCAGCAGAGATCATAGGCGGGGGGATGACACTGAAGCTTTCTTT
TRBV7-9	16	TRBD1	TRBJ2-3	few	CASSPSRDRLSDTQYF	TGTGCCAGCAGCCCCTCCCGGGACAGGCTTTCGGATACGCAGTATTTT